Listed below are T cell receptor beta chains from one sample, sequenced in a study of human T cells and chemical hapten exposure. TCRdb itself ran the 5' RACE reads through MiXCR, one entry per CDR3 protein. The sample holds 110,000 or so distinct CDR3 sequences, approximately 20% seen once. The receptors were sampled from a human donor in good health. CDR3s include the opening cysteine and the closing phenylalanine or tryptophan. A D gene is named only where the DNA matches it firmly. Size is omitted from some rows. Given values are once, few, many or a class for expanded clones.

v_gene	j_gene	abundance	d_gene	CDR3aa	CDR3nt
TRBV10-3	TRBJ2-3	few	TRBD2	CAMASGTDTQYF	TGTGCCATGGCTAGCGGGACAGATACGCAGTATTTT
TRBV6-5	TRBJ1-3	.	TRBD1	CASSSGQLSGNTIYF	TGTGCCAGCAGTTCGGGACAGCTCTCTGGAAACACCATATATTTT
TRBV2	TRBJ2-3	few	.	CASSEVRGTDTQYF	TGTGCCAGCAGTGAAGTCCGGGGCACAGATACGCAGTATTTT
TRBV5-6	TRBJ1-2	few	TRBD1	CASSLGQVTYGYTF	TGTGCCAGCAGCCTGGGACAGGTGACCTATGGCTACACCTTC
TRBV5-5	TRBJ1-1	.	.	CASGRMDTEAFF	TGTGCCAGCGGCAGGATGGACACTGAAGCTTTCTTT
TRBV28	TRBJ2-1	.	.	CASSLFPGTFDEQFF	TGTGCCAGCAGTTTATTTCCAGGGACGTTCGATGAGCAGTTCTTC
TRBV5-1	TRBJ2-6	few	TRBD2	CASSRRGNSGANVLTF	TGCGCCAGCAGCCGGCGGGGGAACTCTGGGGCCAACGTCCTGACTTTC
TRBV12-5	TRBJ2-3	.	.	CASGLTSHLDTQYF	TGTGCTAGTGGTTTGACATCGCATCTAGATACGCAGTATTTT
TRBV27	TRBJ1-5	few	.	CASTTSGGGNQPQHF	TGTGCCAGCACTACTTCAGGCGGAGGGAATCAGCCCCAGCATTTT
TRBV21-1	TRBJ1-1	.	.	CASSNRAAGEGNTEAFF	TGTGCCAGCAGCAACAGAGCAGCAGGGGAGGGGAACACTGAAGCTTTCTTT
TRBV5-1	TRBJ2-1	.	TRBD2	CASSETSGSSYNEQFF	TGCGCCAGCAGCGAGACGAGCGGGAGCTCCTACAATGAGCAGTTCTTC
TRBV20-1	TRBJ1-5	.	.	CTAAQGLDQPQHF	TGCACCGCCGCCCAGGGTTTGGATCAGCCCCAGCATTTT
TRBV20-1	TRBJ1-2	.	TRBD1	CSARDVQGANYGYTF	TGCAGTGCTAGAGATGTCCAGGGGGCTAACTATGGCTACACCTTC
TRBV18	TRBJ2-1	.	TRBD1	CASSRQGSGQFF	TGTGCCAGCTCACGACAGGGCTCGGGGCAGTTCTTC
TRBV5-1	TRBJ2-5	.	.	CASSLEAGPGTQYF	TGCGCCAGCAGCTTGGAAGCCGGTCCGGGGACCCAGTACTTC
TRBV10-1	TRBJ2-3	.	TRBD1	CASSAGGSTDTQYF	TGCGCCAGCAGCGCAGGGGGAAGCACAGATACGCAGTATTTT
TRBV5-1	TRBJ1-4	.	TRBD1	CASGQGDPANEKLFF	TGCGCCAGCGGGCAGGGGGACCCAGCTAATGAAAAACTGTTTTTT
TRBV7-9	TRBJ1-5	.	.	CASSFTLDSTFQPQHF	TGTGCCAGCAGCTTCACTCTCGACAGTACTTTTCAGCCCCAGCATTTT
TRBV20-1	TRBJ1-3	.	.	CSARGGNSGNTIYF	TGCAGTGCTAGAGGAGGGAACTCTGGAAACACCATATATTTT
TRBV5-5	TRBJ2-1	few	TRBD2	CASSSPGSGSNEQFF	TGTGCCAGCAGCTCCCCGGGTAGCGGGAGTAATGAGCAGTTCTTC
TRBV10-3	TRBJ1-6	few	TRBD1	CAISRTGKNSPLHF	TGTGCCATCTCACGGACAGGGAAGAATTCACCCCTCCACTTT
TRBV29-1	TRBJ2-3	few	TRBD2	CSVAELAASTDTQYF	TGCAGCGTCGCCGAGCTAGCGGCTAGCACAGATACGCAGTATTTT
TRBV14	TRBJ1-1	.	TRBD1	CASSPKGQGGRDTEAFF	TGTGCCAGCAGCCCCAAAGGACAGGGGGGGAGGGACACTGAAGCTTTCTTT
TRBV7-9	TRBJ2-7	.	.	CASSLDGGPYEQYF	TGTGCCAGCAGCTTAGACGGGGGCCCCTACGAGCAGTACTTC
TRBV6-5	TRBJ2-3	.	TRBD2	CASSSFPPRGAGTDTQYF	TGTGCCAGCAGTTCCTTCCCTCCGCGGGGGGCCGGCACAGATACGCAGTATTTT
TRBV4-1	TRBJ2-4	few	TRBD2	CASSQAASGGNIQYF	TGCGCCAGCAGCCAAGCTGCTAGCGGGGGAAACATTCAGTACTTC
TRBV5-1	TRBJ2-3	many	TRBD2	CASSPALAGREPTDTQYF	TGCGCCAGCAGCCCCGCCCTAGCGGGCCGAGAGCCCACAGATACGCAGTATTTT
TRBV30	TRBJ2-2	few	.	CAWSPGLLRGELFF	TGTGCCTGGAGCCCGGGACTGCTCCGCGGGGAGCTGTTTTTT
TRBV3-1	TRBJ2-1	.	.	CASSPRQYNEQFF	TGTGCCAGCAGCCCACGGCAGTACAATGAGCAGTTCTTC
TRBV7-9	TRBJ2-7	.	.	CASSLGETSSYEQYF	TGTGCCAGCAGCTTAGGTGAGACTAGCTCCTACGAGCAGTACTTC
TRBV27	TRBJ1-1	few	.	CASSFKGPGRPEAFF	TGTGCCAGCAGTTTTAAAGGGCCCGGTCGACCTGAAGCTTTCTTT
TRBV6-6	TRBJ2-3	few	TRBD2	CAGRLAATDTQYF	TGTGCCGGCCGGCTAGCGGCCACAGATACGCAGTATTTT
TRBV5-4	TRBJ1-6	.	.	CASSAGGSPLHF	TGTGCCAGCAGTGCGGGAGGCTCACCCCTCCACTTT
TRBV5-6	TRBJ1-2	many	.	CASSPWPGDYGYTF	TGTGCCAGCAGCCCGTGGCCGGGGGACTATGGCTACACCTTC
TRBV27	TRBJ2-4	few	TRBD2	CASSSGLAGTKNIQYF	TGTGCCAGCAGTTCGGGACTAGCTGGGACCAAAAACATTCAGTACTTC
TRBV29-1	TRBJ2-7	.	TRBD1	CSVEGDRYYEQYF	TGCAGCGTTGAGGGGGACAGGTACTACGAGCAGTACTTC
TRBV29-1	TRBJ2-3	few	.	CSVGGARDTDTQYF	TGCAGCGTTGGGGGGGCGCGGGACACAGATACGCAGTATTTT
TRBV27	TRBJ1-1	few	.	CASSLGEGRNTEAFF	TGTGCCAGCAGTCTCGGGGAGGGGCGAAACACTGAAGCTTTCTTT
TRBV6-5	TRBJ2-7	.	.	CASSQTLYEQYF	TGTGCCAGCAGCCAGACATTGTACGAGCAGTACTTC
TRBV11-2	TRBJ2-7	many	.	CASSSMALTSREQYF	TGTGCCAGCAGCTCGATGGCCCTCACAAGCCGCGAGCAGTACTTC
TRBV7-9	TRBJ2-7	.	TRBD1	CASSQNNPRDSPYF	TGTGCCAGCAGCCAAAACAATCCCCGGGACAGTCCGTACTTC